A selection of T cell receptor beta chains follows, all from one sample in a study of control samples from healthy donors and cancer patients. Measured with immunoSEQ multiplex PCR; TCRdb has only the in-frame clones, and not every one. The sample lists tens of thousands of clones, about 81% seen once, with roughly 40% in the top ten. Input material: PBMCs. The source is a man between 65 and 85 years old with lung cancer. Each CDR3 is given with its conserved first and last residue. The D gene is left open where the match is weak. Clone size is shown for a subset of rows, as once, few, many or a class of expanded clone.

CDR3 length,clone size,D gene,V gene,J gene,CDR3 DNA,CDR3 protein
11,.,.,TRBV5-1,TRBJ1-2,TGCGCCAGCAGCTTGGGGGGAGGCTACACCTTC,CASSLGGGYTF
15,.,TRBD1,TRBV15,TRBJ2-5,TGTGCCACCAGCAGAGAGGGACAGTTCCAAGAGACCCAGTACTTC,CATSREGQFQETQYF
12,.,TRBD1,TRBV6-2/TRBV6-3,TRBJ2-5,TGTGCCAGCAGTCTGACAGGGAAGTCCCAGTACTTC,CASSLTGKSQYF
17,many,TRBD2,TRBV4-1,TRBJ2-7,TGCGCCAGCAGCCAATTCGAAACTGGGGGACTAGCCAGAGAGCAGTACTTC,CASSQFETGGLAREQYF
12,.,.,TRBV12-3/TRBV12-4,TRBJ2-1,TGTGCCAGCGCGCTGGGCCCCAATGAGCAGTTCTTC,CASALGPNEQFF
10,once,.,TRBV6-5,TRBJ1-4,TGTGCCAGCAAAGGACAAAAACTGTTTTTT,CASKGQKLFF
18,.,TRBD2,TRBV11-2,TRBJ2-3,TGTGCCAGCAGCCAACCCCGGACTAGCGGGGGGGCAACAGATACGCAGTATTTT,CASSQPRTSGGATDTQYF
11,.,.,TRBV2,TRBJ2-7,TGTGCCAGCAGTGAACTGTGGGAGCAGTACTTC,CASSELWEQYF
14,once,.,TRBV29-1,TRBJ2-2,TGCAGCGCCGAGGGGGGAAGGGGCACCGGGGAGCTGTTTTTT,CSAEGGRGTGELFF
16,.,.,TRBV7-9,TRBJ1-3,TGTGCCAGCAGCCCTGACGGTACGAGCTCTGGAAACACCATATATTTT,CASSPDGTSSGNTIYF
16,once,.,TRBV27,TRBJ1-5,TGTGCCAGCAGTGGCCTTCAGGGGCTGGGCAATCAGCCCCAGCATTTT,CASSGLQGLGNQPQHF
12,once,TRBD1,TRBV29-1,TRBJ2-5,TGCAGCGCTGACAGGGACGGAGAGACCCAGTACTTC,CSADRDGETQYF
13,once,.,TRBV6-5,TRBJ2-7,TGTGCCAGCAGTCCCGACAGACCCTACGAGCAGTACTTC,CASSPDRPYEQYF
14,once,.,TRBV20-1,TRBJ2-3,TGCAGTGCTAGTTCACTGGGGTACACAGATACGCAGTATTTT,CSASSLGYTDTQYF
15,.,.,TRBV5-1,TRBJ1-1,TGCGCCAGCAGCAGAACGACAGAGGGAAACACTGAAGCTTTCTTT,CASSRTTEGNTEAFF
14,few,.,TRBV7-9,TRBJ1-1,TGTGCCAGCAGCTTAGGTCCACCCCACACTGAAGCTTTCTTT,CASSLGPPHTEAFF
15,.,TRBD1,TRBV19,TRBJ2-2,TGTGCCAGTACCACAAGGACAGGGGGCGCGGGGGAGCTGTTTTTT,CASTTRTGGAGELFF
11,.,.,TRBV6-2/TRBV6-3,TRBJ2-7,TGTGCCAGCAGTACCTGGAACGAGCAGTACTTC,CASSTWNEQYF
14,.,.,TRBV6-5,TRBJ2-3,TGTGCCAGCAGTCCGGGCCACAAGAGAGATACGCAGTATTTT,CASSPGHKRDTQYF
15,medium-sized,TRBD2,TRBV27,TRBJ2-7,TGTGCCAGCAGTTTACAGCGGGGGGTTACCTACGAGCAGTACTTC,CASSLQRGVTYEQYF
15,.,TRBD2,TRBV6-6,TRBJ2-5,TGTGCCAGCACCGGAGCGGGGGGCTTACAAGAGACCCAGTACTTC,CASTGAGGLQETQYF
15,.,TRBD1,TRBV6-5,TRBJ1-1,TGTGCCAGCAGTAGAGGACAGGGTATGGGGACTGAAGCTTTCTTT,CASSRGQGMGTEAFF
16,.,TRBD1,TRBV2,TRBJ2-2,TGTGCCAGCAGCAAAGGGACAGGGGCCTTCACCGGGGAGCTGTTTTTT,CASSKGTGAFTGELFF
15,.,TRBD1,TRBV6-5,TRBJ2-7,TGTGCCAGCAGTTACTCGAGTACAGGGGTCTACGAGCAGTACTTC,CASSYSSTGVYEQYF
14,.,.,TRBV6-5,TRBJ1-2,TGTGCCAGCAGTTACCCGGGGAACCTAATGACCTACACCTTC,CASSYPGNLMTYTF
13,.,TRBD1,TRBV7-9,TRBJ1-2,TGTGCCAGCAGCTTACAGGGGGCCCATGGCTACACCTTC,CASSLQGAHGYTF
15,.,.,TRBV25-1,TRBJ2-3,TGTGCCAGCAGTGACCAGGGGATAGGTACAGATACGCAGTATTTT,CASSDQGIGTDTQYF
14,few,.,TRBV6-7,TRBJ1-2,TGTGCCAGCAGTTACCCGAAAGGGTATAGCGGCTACACCTTC,CASSYPKGYSGYTF
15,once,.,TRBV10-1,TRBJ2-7,TGCGCCAGCAGTGGGGGGGACGGCCGGTCCTACGAGCAGTACTTC,CASSGGDGRSYEQYF
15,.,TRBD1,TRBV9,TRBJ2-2,TGTGCCAGCAGCATTGGGACAGGGATGACCGGGGAGCTGTTTTTT,CASSIGTGMTGELFF
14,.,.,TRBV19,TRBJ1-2,TGTGCCAGTAGTATAGGAGAGGGGAACGGTGGCTACACCTTC,CASSIGEGNGGYTF
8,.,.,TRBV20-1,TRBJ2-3,TGCAGCCCCGATACGCAGTATTTT,CSPDTQYF
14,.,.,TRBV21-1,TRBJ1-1,TGTGCCAGCACCCCAGACAGGGGGCGAGCTGAAGCTTTCTTT,CASTPDRGRAEAFF
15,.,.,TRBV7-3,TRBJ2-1,TGTGCCAGCAGCTTAATCGGGGCTCCTTACAATGAGCAGTTCTTC,CASSLIGAPYNEQFF
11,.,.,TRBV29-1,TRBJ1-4,TGCAGCGTTGCAGACTCAGAAAAACTGTTTTTT,CSVADSEKLFF
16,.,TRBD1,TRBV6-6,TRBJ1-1,TGTGCCAGCAGTTGGACCGACAGGGGGGGTCCCCAAAAAGCTTTCTTT,CASSWTDRGGPQKAFF